This entry features one TCR beta chain sequence. 60 Vbeta and 13 Jbeta primers were used in PCR. This table comes from immunoSEQ multiplex PCR, and its TCRdb copy is limited to in-frame clones, with some not included. The sample carries about 170,000 clones, 80% recorded once. This sample was taken from a study of cytomegalovirus exposure and HLA in healthy donors. Germline CDR1 is LNHDA and CDR2 is SQIVND (reference sequence). V was clipped by 4 bases and J by 13 bases; unmatched bases: 8. The CDR3 extends over 13 amino acids. The sample was PBMCs. The chain is built from TRBV19 and TRBJ2-1; TRBD2 aligns across 9 bases. This clonotype was obtained from a man between 25 and 39 years old in good health and CMV-seropositive. CDR3 residues: CASSSGRGATQFF. The CDR3 DNA follows: TGTGCCAGTAGTAGCGGGAGGGGAGCGACTCAGTTCTTC.